These 13 T cell receptor beta chains came from one sample sequenced in a study of blood T cell repertoires in COVID-19. Assay: immunoSEQ multiplex PCR; the TCRdb copy retains only in-frame clones and omits some. The table shows around 98,000 clones, with 65% to 90% occurring only once. The sequenced material came from peripheral blood. These receptors came from a man in his 70s with active or convalescent COVID-19.

The gene calls are TRBV6-6 and TRBJ1-4; 7 nucleotides agree with TRBD1. The CDR3 length is 15 residues. The V and J ends lost 6 bases and 0 bases, in that order; junction bases with no gene match: 4. Germline V gene lookup returns CDR1 MNHNY and CDR2 SVGAGI (reference sequence). The CDR3 reads CASSLGQATNEKLFF. CDR3 coding DNA: TGTGCCAGCAGCCTAGGACAGGCAACTAATGAAAAACTGTTTTTT.

The chain is built from TRBV2 and TRBJ1-6; TRBD1 is a possible D gene (5 bases). CDR1 SNHLY and CDR2 FYNNEI come from the germline V gene. The CDR3 is 16 amino acids. Trimming took off 11 bases at V and 6 bases at J, with 23 bases between the two ends. The CDR3 sequence is CARRERGGETNSPLHF. DNA of the CDR3: TGTGCCCGCCGTGAACGGGGGGGGGAGACTAATTCACCCCTCCACTTT.

This chain joins TRBV12-3 or TRBV12-4 and TRBJ1-1; a possible D gene is TRBD1 (5 bases). There are 13 residues in the CDR3. V was trimmed by 3 bases and J by 4 bases, leaving 9 bases between them. CDR3 in DNA: TGTGCCAGCAGTTTTGGGGGGGGCACTGAAGCTTTCTTT. Amino acids: CASSFGGGTEAFF.

V and J are TRBV7-2 and TRBJ1-2; TRBD1 aligns across 7 bases. This CDR3 spans 15 amino acids. Trimming removed 1 base from V and 3 bases from J; junction bases left unmatched: 5. Germline assignment: CDR1 SGHTA and CDR2 FQGNSA. This CDR3 reads CASSLVGTEHYGYTF. The CDR3 nucleotides read TGTGCCAGCAGCTTAGTAGGGACAGAGCACTATGGCTACACCTTC.

The genes are TRBV6-6 and TRBJ1-3, with D possibly TRBD1 on 5 matching bases. Germline V gene sequence: CDR1 MNHNY, CDR2 SVGAGI (reference sequence). Trimming removed 2 bases from V and 0 bases from J, with 11 bases in between. The CDR3 consists of 16 residues. CDR3 sequence reads: CASSYRGEYSGNTIYF. In DNA, the CDR3 is TGTGCCAGCAGTTACAGGGGCGAGTACTCTGGAAACACCATATATTTT.

This clone came up a few times. This chain joins TRBV9 and TRBJ1-2; D gene uncertain. V shed 4 bases and J shed 8 bases, with 30 bases lying between them. The CDR3 consists of 18 residues. Germline lookup yields CDR1 SGDLS and CDR2 YYNGEE. CDR3 sequence reads: CASSRPRLDFVVAWGYTF. The CDR3 coding sequence is TGTGCCAGCAGCCGCCCTCGGCTCGACTTTGTTGTTGCTTGGGGCTACACCTTC.

With regard to this clone: The junction departs from germline at one end; a sequencing error may be responsible. V is TRBV10-3 and J is TRBJ2-7; D may be TRBD1 (5 bases). In germline, CDR1 is ENHRY, CDR2 SYGVKD. The CDR3 has 13 residues. The CDR3 protein is CAISDSTDHPEPF. CDR3 nucleotide sequence: TGTGCCATCAGTGACTCGACAGACCACCCGGAGCCTTTC.

This CDR3 is CASSFIPGQENEQYF. The DNA of the CDR3 is TGTGCCAGCAGTTTTATTCCGGGACAGGAAAACGAGCAGTACTTC. The V and J genes are TRBV27 and TRBJ2-7; 8 bases are shared with TRBD1. This CDR3 region has 15 residues. Germline-derived CDR1 and CDR2 are MNHEY and SMNVEV (reference sequence). The ends lost 3 bases at V and 5 bases at J; junction bases unmatched: 9.

V and J are TRBV7-2 and TRBJ1-3, with D possibly matching TRBD1 (6 bases). In germline, CDR1 is SGHTA, CDR2 FQGNSA. The CDR3 totals 17 residues. V was pared by 5 bases and J by 2 bases, with 19 bases between. The CDR3 protein is CASSPQITGSAGNTIYF. The CDR3 DNA follows: TGTGCCAGCAGCCCCCAAATAACAGGGTCCGCTGGAAACACCATATATTTT.

This chain joins TRBV30 and TRBJ2-6, with a tentative D call TRBD1 (6 bases). The CDR3 covers 14 residues. The germline gives CDR1 GTSNPN, CDR2 SVGIG (reference sequence). The germline V and J ends were trimmed by 8 bases and 4 bases, with 15 bases remaining between them. CDR3 amino acids: CARTTGSGANVLTF. CDR3 coding DNA: TGTGCCCGCACCACAGGGTCCGGGGCCAACGTCCTGACTTTC.

This clone is a singleton in its sample. The chain recombines TRBV5-1 with TRBJ2-1, with D possibly being TRBD1 (6 bases). This CDR3 spans 18 amino acids. Deletions cut 0 bases from V and 0 bases from J, with 16 bases between. Germline lookup yields CDR1 SGHRS and CDR2 YFSETQ. CDR3 nucleotide sequence: TGCGCCAGCAGCTTGGCCTCGGGACACTCTAGCTCCTACAATGAGCAGTTCTTC. Amino acids: CASSLASGHSSSYNEQFF.

This clone was seen more than once but under ten times. The chain links TRBV29-1 to TRBJ2-1; 7 bases map to TRBD1. This CDR3 is built from 15 residues. V shed 6 bases and J 4 bases; nucleotides not matched to a gene: 12. Germline-derived CDR1 and CDR2 are SQVTM and ANQGSEA. The CDR3 bases are TGCAGCGTGATGGGGACAGCTCAATTTTACAATGAGCAGTTCTTC. Protein sequence: CSVMGTAQFYNEQFF.

V gene TRBV19 combines with J gene TRBJ1-4; unclear D gene. The CDR3 totals 14 residues. Germline V CDR1 and CDR2: LNHDA, SQIVND (reference sequence). V was cut by 3 bases and J by 0 bases, with 5 bases left in between. Here the CDR3 reads CASSMRTTNEKLFF. CDR3 DNA sequence: TGTGCCAGTAGTATGAGGACAACTAATGAAAAACTGTTTTTT.